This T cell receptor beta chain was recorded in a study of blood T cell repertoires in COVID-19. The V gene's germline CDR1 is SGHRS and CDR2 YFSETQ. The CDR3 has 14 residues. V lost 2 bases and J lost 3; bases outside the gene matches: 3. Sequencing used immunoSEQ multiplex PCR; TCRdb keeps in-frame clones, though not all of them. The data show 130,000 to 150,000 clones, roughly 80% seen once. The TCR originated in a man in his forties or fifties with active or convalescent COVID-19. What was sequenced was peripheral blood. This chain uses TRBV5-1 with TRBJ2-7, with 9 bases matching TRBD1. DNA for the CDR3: TGCGCCAGCAGCTTTCGACAGGGGGTCTACGAGCAGTACTTC. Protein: CASSFRQGVYEQYF.